The clone carrying this TCR beta chain has a single count. The antigen is undetermined. These data come from a study of CD8+ T cells in alopecia areata. Study-level points and caveats: Scalp repertoires also include resident alphabeta T cells from normal skin. Compared with normal scalp, lesional scalp had higher clonality and more expanded CD8+ clones. For patients receiving tofacitinib, scalp clonality and expanded CD8+ clones among the top 100 significantly decreased.

Sequencing relied on a cDNA template that was reverse transcribed from extracted RNA. Here immunoSEQ multiplex PCR was the method, and the copy in TCRdb shows in-frame clones only, minus some. The data show some 240,000 clones, more than 45% seen once. Treatment noted: oral pan-JAK inhibitor, 5-10 mg twice daily. Peripheral blood and lesional scalp punch biopsies came from alopecia areata patients. This CDR3 spans 16 amino acids. V dropped 0 bases and J dropped 5; count of bases not matched to a gene: 9. CDR1 SGHRS and CDR2 YFSETQ come from the germline V gene. The sequence derives from a human donor with alopecia areata. Sequenced here: CD4+ T cells sorted from blood, sampled at week 4, from a patient treated with tofacitinib. The chain has TRBV5-1 and TRBJ2-5; 8 bases are a match to TRBD1. CDR3 sequence: CASSLAQGAPRETQYF. Written as DNA, the CDR3 is TGCGCCAGCAGCTTGGCCCAGGGGGCGCCCCGGGAGACCCAGTACTTC. The entire variable domain, with the rest obtained from reference TRBV5-1 and TRBJ2-5, is as follows: KAGVTQTPRYLIKTRGQQVTLSCSPISGHRSVSWYQQTPGQGLQFLFEYFSETQRNKGNFPGRFSGRQFSNSRSEMNVSTLELGDSALYLCASSLAQGAPRETQYFGPGTRLLVL.